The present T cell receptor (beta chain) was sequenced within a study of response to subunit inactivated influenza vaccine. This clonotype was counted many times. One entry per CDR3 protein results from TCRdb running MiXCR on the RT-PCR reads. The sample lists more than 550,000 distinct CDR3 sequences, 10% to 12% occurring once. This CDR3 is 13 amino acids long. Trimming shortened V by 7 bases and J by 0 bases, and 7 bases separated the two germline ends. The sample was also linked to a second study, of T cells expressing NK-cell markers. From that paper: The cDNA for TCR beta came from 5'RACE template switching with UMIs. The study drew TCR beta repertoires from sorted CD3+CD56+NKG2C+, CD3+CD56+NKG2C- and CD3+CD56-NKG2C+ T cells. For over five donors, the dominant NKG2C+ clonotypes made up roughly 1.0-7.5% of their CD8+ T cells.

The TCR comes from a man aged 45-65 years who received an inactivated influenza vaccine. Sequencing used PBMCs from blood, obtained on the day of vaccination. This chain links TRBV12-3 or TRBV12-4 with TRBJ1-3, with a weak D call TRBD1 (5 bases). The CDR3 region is CASTGNSGNTIYF. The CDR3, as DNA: TGTGCCAGCACAGGGAACTCTGGAAACACCATATATTTT.